A selection of T cell receptor beta chains follows, all from one sample in a study of T-cell reconstitution after alpha-beta-depleted transplantation in children. MiXCR, applied by TCRdb to the PCR reads, yields one record per CDR3 protein. The profile shows some 190,000 distinct CDR3 sequences, around 10% of them singletons. The sequencing here drew on PBMCs, taken before TCRalphabeta/CD19-depleted stem cell transplant. The source of these receptors is a boy aged 2 to 10 with acute myeloid leukemia, due to receive a stem cell transplant. The CDR3 runs from the conserved cysteine through the conserved F or W. Each record gives: clone size, D gene, V gene, J gene, CDR3 DNA, CDR3 protein. A D gene is named only where the DNA matches it firmly. Clone size is shown for a subset of rows, as once, few, many or a class of expanded clone.

clone size: .
D gene: .
V gene: TRBV5-1
J gene: TRBJ2-7
CDR3 DNA: TGCGCCAGCAGACCAAGGGACGGAATGCTGACCTACGAGCAGTACTTC
CDR3 protein: CASRPRDGMLTYEQYF

clone size: many
D gene: .
V gene: TRBV28
J gene: TRBJ1-6
CDR3 DNA: TGTGCCGATGACACGGATAATTCACCCCTCCACTTT
CDR3 protein: CADDTDNSPLHF

clone size: many
D gene: .
V gene: TRBV2
J gene: TRBJ1-6
CDR3 DNA: TGTGCCAGCAGGGGGCAGGGGTCAACACCCCTCCACTTT
CDR3 protein: CASRGQGSTPLHF

clone size: many
D gene: .
V gene: TRBV25-1
J gene: TRBJ2-6
CDR3 DNA: TGTGCCAGCTCAATCTCTGGGGCCAACGTCCTGACTTTC
CDR3 protein: CASSISGANVLTF

clone size: .
D gene: .
V gene: TRBV7-8
J gene: TRBJ2-3
CDR3 DNA: TGTGCCAGCATTGAGGGGTGGAGCACAGATACGCAGTATTTT
CDR3 protein: CASIEGWSTDTQYF

clone size: many
D gene: .
V gene: TRBV20-1
J gene: TRBJ2-1
CDR3 DNA: TGCAGTGCCGCGGGCGAGTGGAATGAGCAGTTCTTC
CDR3 protein: CSAAGEWNEQFF

clone size: many
D gene: .
V gene: TRBV27
J gene: TRBJ2-1
CDR3 DNA: TGTGCCAGCGGCCGCGGGGCTAGCAGCTACAATGAGCAGTTCTTC
CDR3 protein: CASGRGASSYNEQFF

clone size: .
D gene: TRBD2
V gene: TRBV7-9
J gene: TRBJ2-1
CDR3 DNA: TGTGCCAGCAACGTGCAAAGAAGCGGGGGGGCTCCCAATGAGCAGTTCTTC
CDR3 protein: CASNVQRSGGAPNEQFF

clone size: many
D gene: .
V gene: TRBV5-1
J gene: TRBJ2-1
CDR3 DNA: TGCGCCAGCAGCTTGGTCGATGAGCAGTTCTTC
CDR3 protein: CASSLVDEQFF

clone size: .
D gene: TRBD1
V gene: TRBV2
J gene: TRBJ1-1
CDR3 DNA: TGTGCCAGCAGCGTGACAGGGGCTAACACTGAAGCTTTCTTT
CDR3 protein: CASSVTGANTEAFF

clone size: many
D gene: .
V gene: TRBV20-1
J gene: TRBJ2-3
CDR3 DNA: TGCAGTGCTAGCGGGACCACAGAAACGCAGTATTTT
CDR3 protein: CSASGTTETQYF